These 20 T cell receptor beta chains were sequenced from one sample in a study of T cell responses to AZD1222 COVID-19 vaccine (dated by TCRdb to the early 2020s). According to the study, the label for this sample's time point signals: baseline before first vaccination. Libraries were prepared through the immunoSEQ multiplex PCR assay. The source is immuneACCESS, and TCRdb retained only in-frame sequences with V and J called. Part of the clones is not carried over; for the studies checked, unresolved V genes explain less than half of this, and the remainder is unexplained. The table for this sample lists 150,000 to 200,000 clones; around 92% of them were counted only once. In total, the top ten clones hold under 2.5% of the sample. Sequences were derived from peripheral blood, sampled on day 0 of AZD1222 vaccination. The source is an adult in good health.

The V call is TRBV5-8, the J call TRBJ1-5, with D possibly being TRBD1 (5 bases). Germline V gene lookup returns CDR1 SGHTS and CDR2 YDEGEE. V lost 2 bases and J 3 bases, leaving 12 bases between the germline ends. The CDR3 loop spans 15 amino acids. DNA of the CDR3: TGTGCCAGCAGCTTACGGGGGGACCACAATCAGCCCCAGCATTTT. Amino acids: CASSLRGDHNQPQHF.

V is TRBV7-2 and J is TRBJ2-1; D uncertain. From germline, CDR1 is SGHTA and CDR2 FQGNSA. Trimming shortened V by 0 bases and J by 8 bases, and 2 bases separated the two germline ends. The CDR3 covers 11 residues. CDR3 in DNA: TGTGCCAGCAGCTTAGCGCATGAGCAGTTCTTC. Its translation: CASSLAHEQFF.

This chain joins TRBV4-2 and TRBJ1-3; no firm D call. Germline CDR1 and CDR2: LGHNA and YNFKEQ. V dropped 0 bases and J dropped 0 bases, with 9 bases sitting between them. There are 16 residues in the CDR3. In nucleotides, the CDR3 is TGTGCCAGCAGCCAAGATCTCGTCAACTCTGGAAACACCATATATTTT. Translation gives CASSQDLVNSGNTIYF.

The chain links TRBV7-2 to TRBJ2-2; 14 bases are a match to TRBD2. The V and J ends lost 5 bases and 6 bases, in that order; junction bases with no gene match: 5. CDR3 length: 16 amino acids. CDR1 and CDR2 (germline): SGHTA, FQGNSA. CDR3 in DNA: TGTGCCAGCAGCCCGACTAGCGGGGGGGTCCCCGGGGAGCTGTTTTTT. Translation: CASSPTSGGVPGELFF.

This clone came up once. The genes are TRBV18 and TRBJ1-2; 8 bases fit TRBD1. The CDR3 spans 15 residues. V trimming: 4 bases; J trimming: 8 bases; junction bases outside the gene matches: 12. Germline CDR1 reads KGHSH; CDR2 reads LQKENI. CDR3 nucleotide sequence: TGTGCCAGCTCACGAGCGATAGACAGGGGAGGCGGCTACACCTTC. Its protein product is CASSRAIDRGGGYTF.

The chain uses TRBV5-6 and TRBJ2-7, with TRBD2 identical over 7 bases. CDR1 and CDR2 (germline): SGHDT, YYEEEE. The CDR3 contains 14 residues. With V trimmed by 0 bases and J by 5 bases, 5 bases remained unmatched. The CDR3 DNA reads as TGTGCCAGCAGCTTGGTAGGGGAGGGAAACGAGCAGTACTTC. It translates to CASSLVGEGNEQYF.

The chain has TRBV6-5 and TRBJ2-3; the D is unclear. Germline V CDR1 and CDR2: MNHEY, SVGAGI. With 7 bases removed from V and 1 base from J, the gap between germline ends came to 9 bases. The CDR3 is 13 residues long. CDR3 sequence reads: CASTPHGTDTQYF. The CDR3 nucleotides are TGTGCCAGCACTCCCCACGGCACAGATACGCAGTATTTT.

This rearrangement joins TRBV5-6 to TRBJ2-6, with D uncertain. Trimming cost V 4 bases and J 2 bases, with 10 bases left between them. Germline loops: CDR1 SGHDT, CDR2 YYEEEE. The CDR3 is 15 residues long. The CDR3 loop reads CASSLLSAGANVLTF. In nucleotides, the CDR3 is TGTGCCAGCAGCCTATTGAGCGCTGGGGCCAACGTCCTGACTTTC.

The chain links TRBV19 to TRBJ1-5; the match to TRBD1 covers 10 bases. CDR1 is LNHDA, CDR2 SQIVND, per germline (reference sequence). V shed 6 bases and J 5 bases; nucleotides not matched to a gene: 4. This CDR3 contains 14 residues. As DNA, the CDR3 is TGTGCCAGTAGCACGACAGGGGGCCATCAGCCCCAGCATTTT. Translated: CASSTTGGHQPQHF. Based on the CDR3 plus reference TRBV19 and TRBJ1-5, the full variable domain is DGGITQSPKYLFRKEGQNVTLSCEQNLNHDAMYWYRQDPGQGLRLIYYSQIVNDFQKGDIAEGYSVSREKKESFPLTVTSAQKNPTAFYLCASSTTGGHQPQHFGDGTRLSIL.

The V call is TRBV19, the J call TRBJ2-6, with TRBD1 identical over 12 bases. Germline lookup yields CDR1 LNHDA and CDR2 SQIVND (reference sequence). V shed 4 bases and J 4 bases; nucleotides not matched to a gene: 5. This CDR3 region has 17 residues. For the CDR3, the DNA is TGTGCCAGTAGTAGCCGGGACAGGGGGCTCGGGGCCAACGTCCTGACTTTC. Protein: CASSSRDRGLGANVLTF. Filled out from reference TRBV19 and TRBJ2-6, the complete variable domain reads DGGITQSPKYLFRKEGQNVTLSCEQNLNHDAMYWYRQDPGQGLRLIYYSQIVNDFQKGDIAEGYSVSREKKESFPLTVTSAQKNPTAFYLCASSSRDRGLGANVLTFGAGSRLTVL.

The chain couples TRBV7-8 to TRBJ1-3; TRBD1 aligns across 7 bases. V shed 4 bases and J 7 bases; nucleotides not matched to a gene: 13. CDR1 SGHVS and CDR2 FQNEAQ come from the germline V gene. This CDR3 has 16 residues. CDR3 nucleotide sequence: TGTGCCAGCAGCTCTGAACAGGGGCCGCCCAGGAACACCATATATTTT. Translated, it gives CASSSEQGPPRNTIYF. Full variable domain (rest looked up from reference TRBV7-8 and TRBJ1-3): GAGVSQSPRYKVAKRGQDVALRCDPISGHVSLFWYQQALGQGPEFLTYFQNEAQLDKSGLPSDRFFAERPEGSVSTLKIQRTQQEDSAVYLCASSSEQGPPRNTIYFGEGSWLTVV.

The chain couples TRBV5-1 to TRBJ2-1; 8 bases match TRBD2. J gave up 9 bases and V 1 base, and 9 bases lay outside the gene matches. There are 15 residues in the CDR3. CDR1 and CDR2 (germline): SGHRS, YFSETQ. CDR3 region: CASSLSGRNRGEQFF. CDR3 sequence (DNA): TGCGCCAGCAGCTTGAGCGGGAGAAACCGCGGTGAGCAGTTCTTC.

The chain links TRBV28 to TRBJ1-5, with 7 bases aligning to TRBD1. J gave up 6 bases and V 6 bases, and 11 bases lay outside the gene matches. The CDR3 is made up of 15 amino acids. From germline, CDR1 is MDHEN and CDR2 SYDVKM. The chain's CDR3 is CASRNTQGPSQPQHF. The CDR3 DNA is TGTGCCAGCAGAAATACACAGGGGCCCAGTCAGCCCCAGCATTTT.

This chain links TRBV4-3 with TRBJ2-4; a possible D gene is TRBD1 (5 bases). The CDR3 extends over 16 amino acids. Per the germline V gene, CDR1 is LGHNA and CDR2 is YSLEER. The V and J ends lost 0 bases and 0 bases respectively, with 9 bases between them. CDR3 region: CASSQDPDIAKNIQYF. The DNA of the CDR3 is TGCGCCAGCAGCCAAGATCCGGACATAGCCAAAAACATTCAGTACTTC.

The chain is built from TRBV5-8 and TRBJ2-3; TRBD2 matches 8 bases. V was pared by 5 bases and J by 4 bases, with 6 bases of the junction left unmatched. Germline values: CDR1 SGHTS, CDR2 YDEGEE. This CDR3 is 14 amino acids long. Here the CDR3 DNA reads TGTGCCAGCAGACTCCCGGGGGGGTCAGATACGCAGTATTTT. This sequence encodes CASRLPGGSDTQYF.

The chain employs TRBV27 and TRBJ2-1; possibly TRBD1 for D (7 bases). V dropped 2 bases and J dropped 7 bases, with 15 bases sitting between them. CDR3 length equals 15 residues. Looked up from germline, CDR1 is MNHEY and CDR2 is SMNVEV (reference sequence). CDR3 nucleotide sequence: TGTGCCAGCAGTTTAGGGCAGGGGGGATTGAATGAGCAGTTCTTC. Amino acid sequence: CASSLGQGGLNEQFF.

This chain links TRBV6-5 with TRBJ2-1; 10 positions agree with TRBD2. The length of the CDR3 is 16 residues. Losses at the gene ends were 4 bases for V and 3 bases for J; bases not matched to a gene: 6. Germline assignment: CDR1 MNHEY and CDR2 SVGAGI. The CDR3 is CASSLTGTSDYNEQFF. The DNA of the CDR3 is TGTGCCAGCAGTTTAACCGGGACTAGCGACTACAATGAGCAGTTCTTC.

The rearrangement uses TRBV7-8 and TRBJ1-5, with no clear D. From germline, CDR1 is SGHVS and CDR2 FQNEAQ. This CDR3 contains 15 residues. V gave up 1 base and J gave up 2 bases, with 9 bases separating them. CDR3 coding DNA: TGTGCCAGCAGCTTAGGACGGCCTGGCAATCAGCCCCAGCATTTT. It is translated as CASSLGRPGNQPQHF.

The chain couples TRBV10-1 to TRBJ1-5, with TRBD1 as a possible D gene (5 bases). Germline CDR1 is WNHNN and CDR2 is SYGVQD (reference sequence). With 6 bases removed from V and 0 bases from J, the gap between germline ends came to 27 bases. This CDR3 is built from 20 residues. This chain's CDR3 is CASSPRIVHKTAYSNQPQHF. CDR3 nucleotide sequence: TGCGCCAGCAGCCCCCGGATCGTCCACAAGACAGCCTATAGCAATCAGCCCCAGCATTTT.

This clone was recorded once. The chain employs TRBV2 and TRBJ2-7, with a weak D call TRBD2 (6 bases). This CDR3 is 15 amino acids long. Germline V gene data show CDR1 as SNHLY and CDR2 as FYNNEI. Trimming removed 0 bases at V and 6 bases at J, with 15 bases between. The CDR3 DNA sequence: TGTGCCAGCAGTGAAGCTGGGCGGACTATAGGCGAGCAGTACTTC. Protein sequence: CASSEAGRTIGEQYF.